The rows below give T cell receptor beta chains drawn from one sample of a study of blood T cell repertoires in COVID-19. Repertoires were generated with immunoSEQ multiplex PCR, while TCRdb's copy carries only in-frame clones and drops some. In the table there are about 220,000 clones, 65% to 85% of which are singletons. Sequencing was performed on peripheral blood. The receptors stem from a woman aged 55-69 years with acute or convalescent COVID-19. Each CDR3 is given without its conserved first and last residue. Fields, in order: V gene, J gene, CDR3 protein.

TRBV5-1	TRBJ2-7	ASSLWGHGSYEQY
TRBV29-1	TRBJ2-2	SVKTGTANTGELF
TRBV14	TRBJ1-2	ASSQSRVAGYT
TRBV28	TRBJ1-6	ASSLEFNSPLH
TRBV29-1	TRBJ1-1	SAGKQGLNTEAF
TRBV5-4	TRBJ1-2	ASSPPDSNYGYT
TRBV4-1	TRBJ1-1	ASSQESTNTEAF
TRBV12-3/TRBV12-4	TRBJ1-2	ASSLRRGEGYT
TRBV4-3	TRBJ2-7	ASSQDLAGGTYEQY
TRBV30	TRBJ1-3	AWSDGGLGSGNTIY
TRBV15	TRBJ1-1	ATSRDLGTEAF
TRBV6-1	TRBJ1-4	ASSGRTGSYTNEKLF
TRBV9	TRBJ1-4	ASSVTGTMGGEKLF
TRBV28	TRBJ1-6	ATRGVLDSPLH
TRBV29-1	TRBJ2-5	SAGLAGAQETQY
TRBV3-1/TRBV3-2	TRBJ1-3	ASSQGSRNTIY
TRBV12-3/TRBV12-4	TRBJ1-4	ASSYRKGEKLF
TRBV7-2	TRBJ2-7	ASSLAGGYEQY
TRBV10-3	TRBJ1-4	AIGAQSNEKLF
TRBV4-2	TRBJ1-2	ASSQSTGGIGYT
TRBV30	TRBJ2-3	ASAGLAVTDTQY
TRBV3-1/TRBV3-2	TRBJ2-5	ASSLRDGGGTQY
TRBV3-1/TRBV3-2	TRBJ1-1	ASSPNGAVNTEAF
TRBV11-3	TRBJ1-1	ASSLGNRAEAF
TRBV3-1/TRBV3-2	TRBJ1-3	ASSQVFAGNTIY
TRBV20-1	TRBJ2-5	SASRSGYQETQY
TRBV28	TRBJ2-7	ASSLEVGEQY
TRBV6-6	TRBJ1-2	ASSSNRVNYGYT
TRBV27	TRBJ1-6	ASRPTGESNSPLH
TRBV9	TRBJ2-5	ASSMGLAGGQQETQY
TRBV7-2	TRBJ1-2	ASSPQGGNYGYT
TRBV4-2	TRBJ2-2	ASSQDLYGDTANTGELF
TRBV19	TRBJ1-1	ASSIGGAHTEAF
TRBV4-2	TRBJ2-2	ASSQDRVGLAGGNTGELF
TRBV10-3	TRBJ2-6	ATGSGQSGANVLT
TRBV7-9	TRBJ2-5	ASSGGTGGWETQY
TRBV18	TRBJ1-1	ASSPRAQPSNTEAF
TRBV3-1/TRBV3-2	TRBJ2-5	ASSRSGQETQY
TRBV4-1	TRBJ1-2	ASSQEARANYGYT
TRBV5-4	TRBJ1-1	ASSGTGAEAF
TRBV7-2	TRBJ2-7	ASSLQPGKSHEQY
TRBV4-2	TRBJ1-1	ASSPGTGETEAF
TRBV30	TRBJ2-1	AWSPGLAGANEQF